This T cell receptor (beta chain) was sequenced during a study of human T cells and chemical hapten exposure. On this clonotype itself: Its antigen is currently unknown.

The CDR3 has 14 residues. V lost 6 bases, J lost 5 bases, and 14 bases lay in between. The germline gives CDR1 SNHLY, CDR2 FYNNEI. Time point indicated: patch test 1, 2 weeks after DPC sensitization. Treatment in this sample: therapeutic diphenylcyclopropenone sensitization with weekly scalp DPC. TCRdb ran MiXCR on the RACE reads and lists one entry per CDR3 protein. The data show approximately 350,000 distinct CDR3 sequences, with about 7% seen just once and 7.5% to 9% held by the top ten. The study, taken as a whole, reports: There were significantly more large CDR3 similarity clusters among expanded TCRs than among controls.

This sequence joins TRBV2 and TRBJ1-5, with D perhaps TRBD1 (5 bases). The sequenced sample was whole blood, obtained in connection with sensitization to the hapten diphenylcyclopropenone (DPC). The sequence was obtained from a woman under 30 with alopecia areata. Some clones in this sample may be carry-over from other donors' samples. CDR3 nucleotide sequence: TGTGCCAGCAGGGACACACAGATTCATCAGCCCCAGCATTTT. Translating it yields CASRDTQIHQPQHF.